The 3 T cell receptor beta chains listed next were all sequenced from one sample in a study of CD8+ T cells in alopecia areata. Treatment indicated: oral pan-JAK inhibitor, 5-10 mg twice daily. The sequencing template was cDNA reverse transcribed from extracted RNA. Profiled with immunoSEQ multiplex PCR; TCRdb holds only in-frame clones, not every one. The sample yields approximately 210,000 clones, approximately 67% seen once. Specimen: CD4+ T cells sorted from blood, collected between weeks 43 and 45, from a patient treated with tofacitinib. These receptor sequences come from a human donor with alopecia areata.

This clone was detected a few times. This chain connects TRBV14 to TRBJ2-2, with a weak D call TRBD1 (5 bases). The CDR3 spans 16 residues. Germline lookup yields CDR1 SGHDN and CDR2 FVKESK. Trimming removed 1 base from V and 3 bases from J, with 12 bases in between. The chain's CDR3 is CASSQVGRAYTGELFF. The CDR3 DNA reads as TGTGCCAGCAGCCAAGTCGGCAGGGCTTACACCGGGGAGCTGTTTTTT.

There are a few counts of this clone. This rearrangement joins TRBV29-1 to TRBJ2-3, with unresolved D. The CDR3 is 15 residues long. The V end was cut by 5 bases, the J end by 3 bases, with 18 bases between. Germline values: CDR1 SQVTM, CDR2 ANQGSEA. CDR3 residues: CSVRTDLEGTDTQYF. CDR3 nucleotides: TGCAGCGTTAGGACGGACCTTGAAGGGACAGATACGCAGTATTTT.

CDR3 residues: CATSAGESYEQYF. CDR3 bases: TGTGCCACCTCCGCAGGGGAGTCCTACGAGCAGTACTTC. The chain employs TRBV2 and TRBJ2-7, with D tentatively TRBD1 (6 bases). This CDR3 is 13 amino acids long. Germline V gene sequence: CDR1 SNHLY, CDR2 FYNNEI. Trimming pared 10 bases from V and 1 base from J, leaving 14 bases between.